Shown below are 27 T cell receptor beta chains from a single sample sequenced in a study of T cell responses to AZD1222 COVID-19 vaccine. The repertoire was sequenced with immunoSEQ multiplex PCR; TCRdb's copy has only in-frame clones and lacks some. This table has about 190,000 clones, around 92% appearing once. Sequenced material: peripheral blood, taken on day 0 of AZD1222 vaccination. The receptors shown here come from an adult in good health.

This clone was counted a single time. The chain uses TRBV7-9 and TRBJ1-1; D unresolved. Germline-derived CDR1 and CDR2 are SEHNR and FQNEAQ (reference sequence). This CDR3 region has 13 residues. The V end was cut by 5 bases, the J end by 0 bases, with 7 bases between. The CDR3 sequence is CASSRVLNTEAFF. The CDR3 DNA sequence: TGTGCCAGCAGCAGGGTCCTGAACACTGAAGCTTTCTTT.

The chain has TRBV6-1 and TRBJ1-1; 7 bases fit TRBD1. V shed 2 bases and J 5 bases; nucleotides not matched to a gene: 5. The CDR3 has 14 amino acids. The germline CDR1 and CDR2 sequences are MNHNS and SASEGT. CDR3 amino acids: CASSESAGGTEAFF. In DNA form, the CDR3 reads TGTGCCAGCAGTGAATCGGCAGGGGGAACTGAAGCTTTCTTT.

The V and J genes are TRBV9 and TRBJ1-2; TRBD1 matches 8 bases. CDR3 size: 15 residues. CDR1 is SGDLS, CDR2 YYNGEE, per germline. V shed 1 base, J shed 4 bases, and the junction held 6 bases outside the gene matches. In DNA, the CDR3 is TGTGCCAGCAGCGTATCCGGACAGGGAATCTATGGCTACACCTTC. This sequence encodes CASSVSGQGIYGYTF.

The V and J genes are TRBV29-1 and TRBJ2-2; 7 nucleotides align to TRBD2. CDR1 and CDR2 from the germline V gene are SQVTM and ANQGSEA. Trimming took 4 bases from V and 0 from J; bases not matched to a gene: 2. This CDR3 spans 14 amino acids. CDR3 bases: TGCAGCGTTGGGCTAGCGGCGAACACCGGGGAGCTGTTTTTT. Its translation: CSVGLAANTGELFF.

The DNA of the CDR3 is TGTGCCAGCACCACGACAGGGGGAGGCAATGAGCAGTTCTTC. Protein sequence: CASTTTGGGNEQFF. V usage is TRBV6-5 and J usage is TRBJ2-1, with TRBD1 matching over 9 bases. Germline V gene data show CDR1 as MNHEY and CDR2 as SVGAGI. V shed 7 bases and J 6 bases; nucleotides not matched to a gene: 7. There are 14 residues in the CDR3.

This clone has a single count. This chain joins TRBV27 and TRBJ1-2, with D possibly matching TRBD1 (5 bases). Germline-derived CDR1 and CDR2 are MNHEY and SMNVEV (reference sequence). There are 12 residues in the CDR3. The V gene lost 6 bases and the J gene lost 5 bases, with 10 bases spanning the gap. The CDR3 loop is CASRAGGYGYTF. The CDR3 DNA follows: TGTGCCAGCAGGGCGGGGGGGTATGGCTACACCTTC.

Here the CDR3 reads CASSLRQEFLEQYF. Written as DNA, the CDR3 is TGTGCCAGCAGCTTAAGACAGGAGTTTTTAGAGCAGTACTTC. The chain couples TRBV11-2 to TRBJ2-7; perhaps TRBD1 as D (6 bases). CDR1 is SGHAT and CDR2 is FQNNGV in the germline V gene. The CDR3 loop spans 14 amino acids. V shed 2 bases and J shed 7 bases, with 15 bases lying between them.

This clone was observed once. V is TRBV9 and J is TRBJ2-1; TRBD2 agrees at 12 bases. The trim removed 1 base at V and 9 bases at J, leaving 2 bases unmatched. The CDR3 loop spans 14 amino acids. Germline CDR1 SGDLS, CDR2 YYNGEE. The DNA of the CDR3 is TGTGCCAGCAGCGTAAGACTAGCGGGAGTTGAGCAGTTCTTC. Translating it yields CASSVRLAGVEQFF.

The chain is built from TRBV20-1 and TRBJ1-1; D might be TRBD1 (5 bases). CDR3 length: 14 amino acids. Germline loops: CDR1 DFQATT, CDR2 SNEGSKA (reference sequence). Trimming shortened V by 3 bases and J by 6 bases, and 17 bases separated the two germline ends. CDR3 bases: TGCAGTGCTAGTTTTTCGGGGGGAGGGGCTGAAGCTTTCTTT. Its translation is CSASFSGGGAEAFF.

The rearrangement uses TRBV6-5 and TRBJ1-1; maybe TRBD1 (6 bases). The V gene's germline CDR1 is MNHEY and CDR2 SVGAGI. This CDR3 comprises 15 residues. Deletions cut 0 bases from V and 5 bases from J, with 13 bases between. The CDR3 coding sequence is TGTGCCAGCAGTTACTCACGGACAGTTTCAACTGAAGCTTTCTTT. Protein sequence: CASSYSRTVSTEAFF.

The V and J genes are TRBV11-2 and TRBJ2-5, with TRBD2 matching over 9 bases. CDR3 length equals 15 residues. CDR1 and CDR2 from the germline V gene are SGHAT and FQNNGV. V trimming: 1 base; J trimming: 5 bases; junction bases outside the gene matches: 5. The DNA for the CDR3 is TGTGCCAGCAGCTTAGGGGGACTAGCCGGGGAGACCCAGTACTTC. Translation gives CASSLGGLAGETQYF.

As DNA, the CDR3 is TGTGCCAGCAGCTTACTCGGTCAGGGCCACAATGAGCAGTTCTTC. Translation gives CASSLLGQGHNEQFF. The V gene is TRBV11-1, the J gene TRBJ2-1; TRBD1 might be the D (5 bases). In germline, CDR1 is SGHAT, CDR2 FQDESV (reference sequence). Trimming took off 2 bases at V and 5 bases at J, with 13 bases between the two ends. The CDR3 runs 15 residues.

The CDR3 region has the DNA TGTGCCAGCAGTGAAAGGGGACAACTTTCGGTTAGACCCCTCCACTTT. This translates into CASSERGQLSVRPLHF. J is TRBJ1-6 and V is TRBV25-1; D may be TRBD1 (6 bases). The CDR3 has 16 residues. CDR1 and CDR2 from the germline V gene are MGHDK and SYGVNS. V was pared by 2 bases and J by 12 bases, with 20 bases between.

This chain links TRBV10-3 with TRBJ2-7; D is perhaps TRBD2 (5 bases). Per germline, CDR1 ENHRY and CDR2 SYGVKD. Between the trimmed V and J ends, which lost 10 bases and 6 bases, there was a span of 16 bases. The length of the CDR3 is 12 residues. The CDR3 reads CASGRTPSEQYF. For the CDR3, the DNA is TGTGCCAGTGGACGGACTCCGTCCGAGCAGTACTTC.

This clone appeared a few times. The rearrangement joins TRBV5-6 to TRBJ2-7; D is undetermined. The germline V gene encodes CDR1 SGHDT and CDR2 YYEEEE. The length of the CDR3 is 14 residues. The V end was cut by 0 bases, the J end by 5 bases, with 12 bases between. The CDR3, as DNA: TGTGCCAGCAGCTTGGTCCTGGGCATTGACGAGCAGTACTTC. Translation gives CASSLVLGIDEQYF.

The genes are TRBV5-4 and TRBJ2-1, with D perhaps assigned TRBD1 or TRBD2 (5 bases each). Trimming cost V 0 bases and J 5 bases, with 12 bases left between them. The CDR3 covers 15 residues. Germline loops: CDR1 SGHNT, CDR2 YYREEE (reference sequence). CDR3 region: CASSLGPGTNNEQFF. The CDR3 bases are TGTGCCAGCAGCTTGGGACCAGGGACCAACAATGAGCAGTTCTTC.

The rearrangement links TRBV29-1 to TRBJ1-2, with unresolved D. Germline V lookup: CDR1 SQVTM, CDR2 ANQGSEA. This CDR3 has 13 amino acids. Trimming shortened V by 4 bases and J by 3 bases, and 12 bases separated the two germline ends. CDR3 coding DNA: TGCAGCGTTGCGGTCTTAGGTTACTATGGCTACACCTTC. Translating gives CSVAVLGYYGYTF.

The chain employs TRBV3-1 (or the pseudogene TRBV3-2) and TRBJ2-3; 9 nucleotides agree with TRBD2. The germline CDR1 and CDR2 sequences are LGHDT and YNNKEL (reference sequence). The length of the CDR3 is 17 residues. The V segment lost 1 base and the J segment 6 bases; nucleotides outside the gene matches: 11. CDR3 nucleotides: TGTGCCAGCAGCCAAGGTCGAATAGCGGGAGTCTCTGATACGCAGTATTTT. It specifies CASSQGRIAGVSDTQYF.

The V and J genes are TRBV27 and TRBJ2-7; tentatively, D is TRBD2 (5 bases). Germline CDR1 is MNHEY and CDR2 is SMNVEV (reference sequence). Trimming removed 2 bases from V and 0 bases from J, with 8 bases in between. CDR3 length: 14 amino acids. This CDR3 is CASSLQADSYEQYF. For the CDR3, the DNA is TGTGCCAGCAGTTTACAAGCGGACTCCTACGAGCAGTACTTC.

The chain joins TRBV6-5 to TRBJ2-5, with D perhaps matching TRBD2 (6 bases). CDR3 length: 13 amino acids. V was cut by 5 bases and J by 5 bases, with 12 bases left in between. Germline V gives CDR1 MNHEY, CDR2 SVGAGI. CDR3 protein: CASSLLGGETQYF. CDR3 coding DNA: TGTGCCAGCAGTCTCCTTGGGGGGGAGACCCAGTACTTC.

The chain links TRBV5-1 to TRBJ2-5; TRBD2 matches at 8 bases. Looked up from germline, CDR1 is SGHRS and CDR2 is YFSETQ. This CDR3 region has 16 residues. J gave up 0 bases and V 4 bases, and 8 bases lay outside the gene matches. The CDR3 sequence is CASSPETSAYQETQYF. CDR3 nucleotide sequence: TGCGCCAGCAGCCCGGAGACTAGCGCGTACCAAGAGACCCAGTACTTC.

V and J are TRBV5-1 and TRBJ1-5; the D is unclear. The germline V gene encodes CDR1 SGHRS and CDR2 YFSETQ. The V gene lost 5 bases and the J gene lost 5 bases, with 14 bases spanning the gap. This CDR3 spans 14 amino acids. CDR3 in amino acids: CASSRTPWDQPQHF. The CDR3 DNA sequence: TGCGCCAGCAGTCGGACTCCATGGGATCAGCCCCAGCATTTT.

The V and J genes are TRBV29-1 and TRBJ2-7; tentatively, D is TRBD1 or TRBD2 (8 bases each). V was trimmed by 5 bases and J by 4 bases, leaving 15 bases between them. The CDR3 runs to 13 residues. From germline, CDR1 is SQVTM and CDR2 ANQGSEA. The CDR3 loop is CSVQGAGGYEQYF. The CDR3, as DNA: TGCAGCGTTCAGGGGGCGGGGGGATACGAGCAGTACTTC.

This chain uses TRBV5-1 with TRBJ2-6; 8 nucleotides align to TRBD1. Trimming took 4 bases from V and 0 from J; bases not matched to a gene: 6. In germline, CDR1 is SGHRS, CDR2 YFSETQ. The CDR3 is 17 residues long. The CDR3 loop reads CASSGGTGRSGANVLTF. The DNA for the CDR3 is TGCGCCAGCAGCGGAGGGACAGGCCGCTCTGGGGCCAACGTCCTGACTTTC.

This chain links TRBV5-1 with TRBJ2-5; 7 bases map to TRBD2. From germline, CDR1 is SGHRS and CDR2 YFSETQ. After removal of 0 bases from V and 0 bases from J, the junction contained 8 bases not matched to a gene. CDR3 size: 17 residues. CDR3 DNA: TGCGCCAGCAGCTTGGGTAGGGCGGGAGAGGACCAAGAGACCCAGTACTTC. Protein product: CASSLGRAGEDQETQYF.

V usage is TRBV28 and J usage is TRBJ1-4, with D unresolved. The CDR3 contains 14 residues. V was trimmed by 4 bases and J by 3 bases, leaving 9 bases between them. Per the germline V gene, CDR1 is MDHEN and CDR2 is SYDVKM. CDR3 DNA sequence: TGTGCCAGCAGTTCGACAAGGCCTAATGAAAAACTGTTTTTT. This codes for CASSSTRPNEKLFF.

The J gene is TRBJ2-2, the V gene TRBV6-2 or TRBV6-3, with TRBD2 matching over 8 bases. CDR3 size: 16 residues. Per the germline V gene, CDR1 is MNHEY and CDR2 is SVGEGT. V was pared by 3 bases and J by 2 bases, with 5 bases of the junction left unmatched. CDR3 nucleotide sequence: TGTGCCAGCAGTTATCGGCGGGGGGATAACACCGGGGAGCTGTTTTTT. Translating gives CASSYRRGDNTGELFF.